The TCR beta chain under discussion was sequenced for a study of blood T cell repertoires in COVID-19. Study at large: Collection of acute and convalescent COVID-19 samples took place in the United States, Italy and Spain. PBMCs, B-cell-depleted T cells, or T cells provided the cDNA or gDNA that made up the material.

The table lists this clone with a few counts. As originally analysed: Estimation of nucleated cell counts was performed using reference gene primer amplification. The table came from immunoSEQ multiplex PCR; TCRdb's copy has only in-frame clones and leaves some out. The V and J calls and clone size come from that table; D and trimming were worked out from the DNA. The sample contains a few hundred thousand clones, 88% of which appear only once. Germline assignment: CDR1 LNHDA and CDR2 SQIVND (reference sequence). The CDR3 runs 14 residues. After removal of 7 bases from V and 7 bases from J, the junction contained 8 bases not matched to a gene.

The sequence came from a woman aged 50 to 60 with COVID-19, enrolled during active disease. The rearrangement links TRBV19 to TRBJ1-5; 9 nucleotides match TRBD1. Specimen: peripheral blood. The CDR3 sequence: CASIPGQGSQPQHF. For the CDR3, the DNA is TGTGCCAGTATCCCGGGACAGGGTAGCCAGCCCCAGCATTTT.